These 13 T cell receptor beta chains were all obtained from the same sample, sequenced in a study of OX40 agonist ivuxolimab in advanced cancers. The library came from the immunoSEQ multiplex PCR assay. The source is immuneACCESS, and TCRdb retained only in-frame sequences with V and J called. Part of the clones is not carried over; for the studies checked, unresolved V genes explain less than half of this, and the remainder is unexplained. The table for this sample lists tens of thousands of clones; roughly nine tenths of them were counted only once. The ten largest clonotypes hold approximately 2.4% of the sample. Sequencing used CD4+ or CD8+ T cells sorted from blood, obtained in a trial of the OX40 agonist ivuxolimab. The receptors come from an adult with an advanced solid tumor such as melanoma, head and neck, liver or kidney cancer.

CDR3 in DNA: TGTGCCAGCAGCCTGTCTAGCGGGTATGCTAACGAGCAGTACTTC. It encodes CASSLSSGYANEQYF. This chain links TRBV7-9 with TRBJ2-7; TRBD2 aligns across 8 bases. V was pared by 5 bases and J by 5 bases, with 11 bases of the junction left unmatched. CDR3 length: 15 amino acids. Germline V CDR1 and CDR2: SEHNR, FQNEAQ (reference sequence).

This clone was found a few times. This chain uses TRBV2 with TRBJ1-2; no definite D call. CDR1 SNHLY and CDR2 FYNNEI come from the germline V gene. The CDR3 runs 13 residues. The V and J ends lost 6 bases and 8 bases respectively, with 16 bases between them. The CDR3 DNA is TGTGCCAGCAGGTTGGAGGGTAGAGGCGGCTACACCTTC. Amino acid sequence: CASRLEGRGGYTF.

This CDR3 reads CASGETRANYGYTF. CDR3 nucleotides: TGTGCCAGCGGAGAGACAAGAGCTAACTATGGCTACACCTTC. The chain employs TRBV6-6 and TRBJ1-2, with D unresolved. This CDR3 has 14 residues. The V gene's germline CDR1 is MNHNY and CDR2 SVGAGI (reference sequence). V shed 8 bases and J shed 0 bases, with 13 bases lying between them.

CDR3 protein: CASSPGTVSNQPQHF. The DNA of the CDR3 is TGCGCCAGCAGCCCTGGGACAGTTAGCAATCAGCCCCAGCATTTT. This chain connects TRBV5-1 to TRBJ1-5, with TRBD1 identical over 7 bases. Trimming at V came to 4 bases and at J to 0 bases, leaving 4 bases not matched to a gene. Germline CDR1 reads SGHRS; CDR2 reads YFSETQ. The CDR3 runs 15 residues.

The chain uses TRBV28 and TRBJ1-1; TRBD1 is a possible D gene (5 bases). Germline values: CDR1 MDHEN, CDR2 SYDVKM. The CDR3 has 12 residues. V gave up 6 bases and J gave up 9 bases, with 14 bases separating them. CDR3 protein: CASSYGTIKAFF. The CDR3 nucleotides read TGTGCCAGCAGCTACGGGACGATAAAAGCTTTCTTT.

The gene calls are TRBV4-1 and TRBJ1-6; D is unresolved. Germline loops: CDR1 MGHRA, CDR2 YSYEKL. The CDR3 contains 17 residues. The V end lost 0 bases, the J end lost 0 bases, and 9 bases lay between the germline ends. The CDR3 is CASSQDPASSYNSPLHF. As DNA, the CDR3 is TGCGCCAGCAGCCAAGACCCGGCCAGCTCCTATAATTCACCCCTCCACTTT.

The gene calls are TRBV7-2 and TRBJ1-2, with D uncertain. Looked up from germline, CDR1 is SGHTA and CDR2 is FQGNSA. The CDR3 is made up of 14 amino acids. V was shortened by 5 bases and J by 2 bases, with 12 bases between the two germline ends. CDR3 sequence (DNA): TGTGCCAGCAGCGCCAACGCTGGGAACTATGGCTACACCTTC. Translated, it gives CASSANAGNYGYTF.

The chain carries TRBV30 and TRBJ1-5; 10 bases match TRBD1. The V segment lost 2 bases and the J segment 7 bases; nucleotides outside the gene matches: 11. The germline CDR1 and CDR2 sequences are GTSNPN and SVGIG (reference sequence). This CDR3 has 16 amino acids. The CDR3 nucleotides read TGTGCCTGGAGTTCCACGACAGGGGGCGCGAAGCAGCCCCAGCATTTT. This codes for CAWSSTTGGAKQPQHF.

This clone occurred a few times. The chain couples TRBV7-6 to TRBJ2-5; D tentatively reads TRBD1 or TRBD2 (7 bases each). CDR3 length equals 14 residues. Germline-derived CDR1 and CDR2 are SGHVS and FNYEAQ. Trimming took 5 bases from V and 4 from J, leaving 14 bases between them. CDR3 sequence: CASSRRGGGETQYF. Here the CDR3 DNA reads TGTGCCAGCAGCCGCAGGGGGGGTGGAGAGACCCAGTACTTC. The variable domain in full, with the rest retrieved from reference TRBV7-6 and TRBJ2-5, is GAGVSQSPRYKVTKRGQDVALRCDPISGHVSLYWYRQALGQGPEFLTYFNYEAQQDKSGLPNDRFSAERPEGSISTLTIQRTEQRDSAMYRCASSRRGGGETQYFGPGTRLLVL.

The chain has TRBV5-4 and TRBJ1-2, with TRBD1 matching 7 bases. Trimming at V came to 0 bases and at J to 7 bases, leaving 3 bases not matched to a gene. The germline V gene has CDR1 SGHNT and CDR2 YYREEE (reference sequence). The CDR3 covers 13 residues. The CDR3 nucleotides are TGTGCCAGCAGCTTGGCAGGGGGTTTTGGCTACACCTTC. Its protein product is CASSLAGGFGYTF.

J is TRBJ1-5 and V is TRBV28; TRBD1 agrees at 7 bases. Germline V gene data show CDR1 as MDHEN and CDR2 as SYDVKM. V lost 4 bases, J lost 9 bases, and 3 bases stayed unmatched. The CDR3 spans 12 residues. The CDR3 spells CASSSAGGPQHF. The CDR3 region has the DNA TGTGCCAGCAGTTCCGCAGGGGGGCCCCAGCATTTT.

The V call is TRBV7-2, the J call TRBJ1-4; 12 nucleotides line up with TRBD1. J lost 7 bases, V lost 1 base, and 10 bases had no gene match. Germline CDR1 and CDR2: SGHTA and FQGNSA. CDR3 size: 18 residues. CDR3 in amino acids: CASSLVVGQGAWGEKLFF. The CDR3 region has the DNA TGTGCCAGCAGCTTAGTGGTGGGACAGGGGGCGTGGGGTGAAAAACTGTTTTTT.

The chain employs TRBV6-1 and TRBJ1-5; 9 positions agree with TRBD1. This CDR3 is built from 15 residues. From germline, CDR1 is MNHNS and CDR2 SASEGT. Germline trimming cut 3 bases from V and 6 bases from J; bases unmatched to any gene: 6. The CDR3 reads CASSDPGTGSQPQHF. The CDR3 DNA follows: TGTGCCAGCAGTGACCCCGGGACAGGGTCTCAGCCCCAGCATTTT.